These 2 T cell receptor beta chains originate from one sample sequenced in a study of preoperative IRX-2 immunotherapy in early breast cancer. Treatment reported: preoperative locoregional IRX-2 cytokine immunotherapy. This table comes from immunoSEQ multiplex PCR, and its TCRdb copy is limited to in-frame clones, with some not included. The data contain 2,900 or so clones, about 80% of them singletons. The sample was tumor tissue, taken after IRX-2 immunotherapy. These receptor sequences come from a human donor with breast cancer.

CDR3 sequence reads: CATSTQSSGNTIYF. CDR3 nucleotides: TGTGCCACCAGCACCCAAAGCTCTGGAAACACCATATATTTT. This sequence joins TRBV15 and TRBJ1-3; D is undetermined. The CDR3 contains 14 residues. Germline lookup yields CDR1 LNHNV and CDR2 YYDKDF (reference sequence). Trimming removed 4 bases from V and 0 bases from J, with 7 bases in between.

V usage is TRBV30 and J usage is TRBJ1-2, with 7 bases matching TRBD1. CDR3 length: 13 residues. Germline V gene sequence: CDR1 GTSNPN, CDR2 SVGIG (reference sequence). V lost 4 bases and J lost 6; bases outside the gene matches: 8. The CDR3 region is CAWTQGQMDGYTF. Written as DNA, the CDR3 is TGTGCCTGGACCCAGGGACAGATGGATGGCTACACCTTC.